These 30 T cell receptor beta chains were all obtained from the same sample, sequenced in a study of blood T cells in healthy people across ages. Next came a second PCR, run for about 6 to 11 cycles, which used a sample-barcoded 5' primer along with a J-beta primer mix. TCRdb used MiXCR to reprocess the 5' RACE reads, holding one entry per CDR3 protein. The sample has hundreds of thousands of distinct CDR3 sequences, approximately 50% seen once; the top ten hold 30% to 45%. Sequencing input: blood. The receptor source for this set is a man aged 55 to 69 in good health.

This clonotype appeared a few times. The J gene is TRBJ2-4, the V gene TRBV20-1; D not certain. The CDR3 covers 13 residues. Germline V gene data show CDR1 as DFQATT and CDR2 as SNEGSKA (reference sequence). Trimming left V 5 bases short and J 0 bases short, with 8 bases between. DNA for the CDR3: TGCAGTGCTGCCCGGCTAGCCAAAAACATTCAGTACTTC. As protein: CSAARLAKNIQYF.

Notes on this clonotype: At one of its ends the junction is not consistent with the germline gene, which may arise from a read error. The chain uses TRBV3-1 and TRBJ2-7; maybe TRBD1 (5 bases). The germline V gene encodes CDR1 LGHDT and CDR2 YNNKEL (reference sequence). The CDR3 is 13 amino acids. CDR3 bases: TGTACCAGCAGCCAAAGGGGTTCCTACGAGCAGTACTTC. This encodes CTSSQRGSYEQYF.

The chain employs TRBV4-1 and TRBJ2-1; TRBD1 aligns across 8 bases. The V gene's germline CDR1 is MGHRA and CDR2 YSYEKL. The CDR3 covers 16 residues. J lost 6 bases, V lost 0 bases, and 7 bases had no gene match. The CDR3 DNA sequence: TGCGCCAGCAGCCAAGACCGACAGGGGTCCCTCAATGAGCAGTTCTTC. Translation: CASSQDRQGSLNEQFF.

The V call is TRBV11-2, the J call TRBJ2-2; TRBD2 matches at 11 bases. After removal of 5 bases from V and 4 bases from J, the junction contained 3 bases not matched to a gene. Germline values: CDR1 SGHAT, CDR2 FQNNGV. The CDR3 has 15 amino acids. This chain's CDR3 is CASSGGTSGTGELFF. The CDR3 DNA reads TGTGCCAGCAGCGGAGGGACTAGCGGCACCGGGGAGCTGTTTTTT.

The chain links TRBV7-2 to TRBJ1-5; maybe TRBD1 (5 bases). The V gene's germline CDR1 is SGHTA and CDR2 FQGNSA. V was trimmed by 5 bases and J by 1 base, leaving 12 bases between them. The CDR3 extends over 15 amino acids. The CDR3, as DNA: TGTGCCAGCAGCCCCCCAGGGTTCAGCAATCAGCCCCAGCATTTT. It translates to CASSPPGFSNQPQHF.

The chain has TRBV27 and TRBJ2-5, with 9 bases matching TRBD1. This CDR3 is 15 amino acids long. Per the germline V gene, CDR1 is MNHEY and CDR2 is SMNVEV (reference sequence). V dropped 1 base and J dropped 5; count of bases not matched to a gene: 5. The CDR3 loop is CASSLWATGGETQYF. In DNA form, the CDR3 reads TGTGCCAGCAGTTTATGGGCGACAGGGGGGGAGACCCAGTACTTC.

The rearrangement uses TRBV6-5 and TRBJ2-3; the D is unclear. Trimming took 4 bases from V and 2 from J, leaving 10 bases between them. The CDR3 has 14 amino acids. CDR1 and CDR2 (germline): MNHEY, SVGAGI. The CDR3 sequence: CASSSRPNTDTQYF. CDR3 sequence (DNA): TGTGCCAGCAGTTCCAGACCAAACACAGATACGCAGTATTTT.

This clonotype was counted only a few times. This chain connects TRBV3-1 to TRBJ2-1; TRBD1 aligns across 7 bases. Germline V gives CDR1 LGHDT, CDR2 YNNKEL (reference sequence). The CDR3 covers 13 residues. The J segment lost 6 bases and the V segment lost 4 bases, leaving 3 bases of the junction unmatched. CDR3 sequence (DNA): TGTGCCAGCAGCCGGGGGACAGTCAATGAGCAGTTCTTC. This translates into CASSRGTVNEQFF.

This clonotype was counted a few times. The V gene is TRBV4-2, the J gene TRBJ2-7; 8 nucleotides agree with TRBD2. The CDR3 consists of 16 residues. The junction had 7 bases not matched to a gene; V was cut back by 0 bases and J by 3 bases. The germline gives CDR1 LGHNA, CDR2 YNFKEQ. The CDR3 loop is CASSQESGGRDYEQYF. The CDR3 DNA sequence: TGTGCCAGCAGCCAAGAGAGCGGGGGACGGGACTACGAGCAGTACTTC.

There are a few counts of this clonotype. Here the CDR3 reads CASSPPKQGVNTEAFF. The CDR3, as DNA: TGTGCCAGCAGTCCCCCGAAACAGGGGGTGAACACTGAAGCTTTCTTT. The chain has TRBV28 and TRBJ1-1, with TRBD1 identical over 8 bases. CDR3 length equals 16 residues. Germline CDR1 is MDHEN and CDR2 is SYDVKM. The junction had 8 bases not matched to a gene; V was cut back by 5 bases and J by 0 bases.

The V and J genes are TRBV20-1 and TRBJ2-5; D uncertain. Germline V gives CDR1 DFQATT, CDR2 SNEGSKA (reference sequence). CDR3 length: 12 amino acids. The V end was cut by 0 bases, the J end by 9 bases, with 11 bases between. This CDR3 is CSAREGTGAQYF. DNA for the CDR3: TGCAGTGCTAGAGAAGGAACTGGGGCCCAGTACTTC.

This chain links TRBV29-1 with TRBJ2-7; either TRBD1 or TRBD2 may supply D (6 bases each). The CDR3 has 15 amino acids. The germline CDR1 and CDR2 sequences are SQVTM and ANQGSEA. Trimming took 8 bases from V and 0 from J, leaving 20 bases between them. In DNA form, the CDR3 reads TGCAGCACATCAGGGGTGGGGGGCCCCTCCTACGAGCAGTACTTC. Protein product: CSTSGVGGPSYEQYF.

This chain links TRBV10-3 with TRBJ2-7, with 9 bases that match TRBD2. The CDR3 extends over 15 amino acids. Germline V gene data show CDR1 as ENHRY and CDR2 as SYGVKD. V trimming: 4 bases; J trimming: 0 bases; junction bases outside the gene matches: 4. The DNA for the CDR3 is TGTGCCATCAGTGTAGCGGGAGAAGGCTCCTACGAGCAGTACTTC. It is translated as CAISVAGEGSYEQYF.

The chain joins TRBV6-5 to TRBJ1-2; weak D call: TRBD1 (5 bases). CDR3 length: 16 amino acids. Germline CDR1 MNHEY, CDR2 SVGAGI. V was pared by 4 bases and J by 4 bases, with 19 bases between. The CDR3 bases are TGTGCCAGCAGTTCGGCGGGGACGCAAACCTTCTATGGCTACACCTTC. This sequence encodes CASSSAGTQTFYGYTF.

This clonotype was counted a few times. The J gene is TRBJ2-3, the V gene TRBV29-1; 12 bases match TRBD2. V lost 5 bases, J lost 4 bases, and 10 bases stayed unmatched. The germline gives CDR1 SQVTM, CDR2 ANQGSEA. This CDR3 is built from 16 residues. This chain's CDR3 is CSVPRTSGALADTQYF. The CDR3, as DNA: TGCAGCGTTCCCAGGACTAGCGGGGCCCTAGCAGATACGCAGTATTTT.

J is TRBJ2-5 and V is TRBV15, with D uncertain. Germline V gene lookup returns CDR1 LNHNV and CDR2 YYDKDF (reference sequence). Deletions cut 2 bases from V and 4 bases from J, with 11 bases between. The CDR3 totals 14 residues. The CDR3 DNA reads TGTGCCACCAGCAGACTTCTGGACGGAGAGACCCAGTACTTC. This encodes CATSRLLDGETQYF. Complete variable domain (other parts from reference TRBV15 and TRBJ2-5): DAMVIQNPRYQVTQFGKPVTLSCSQTLNHNVMYWYQQKSSQAPKLLFHYYDKDFNNEADTPDNFQSRRPNTSFCFLDIRSPGLGDTAMYLCATSRLLDGETQYFGPGTRLLVL.

The V call is TRBV5-1, the J call TRBJ1-2, with TRBD1 matching over 8 bases. CDR1 SGHRS and CDR2 YFSETQ come from the germline V gene. V gave up 4 bases and J gave up 7 bases; unmatched junction bases: 12. CDR3 size: 15 residues. The CDR3 bases are TGCGCCAGCAGCCCTTCCGGGACAGGCTTCGTTGGCTACACCTTC. Amino acids: CASSPSGTGFVGYTF.

The genes are TRBV12-3 or TRBV12-4 and TRBJ2-1; possible D gene TRBD2, 7 bases. This CDR3 comprises 15 residues. With 3 bases removed from V and 5 bases from J, the gap between germline ends came to 14 bases. CDR3 in amino acids: CASSLMGGPDNEQFF. The CDR3 bases are TGTGCCAGCAGTTTGATGGGGGGGCCCGACAATGAGCAGTTCTTC.

V gene TRBV29-1 combines with J gene TRBJ2-5; D is tentatively TRBD1 or TRBD2 (5 bases each). The end of the DNA aligns better with TRBJ2-7, so the J call may be wrong. The CDR3 sequence is 12 residues long. Germline V gene lookup returns CDR1 SQVTM and CDR2 ANQGSEA. The CDR3, as DNA: TGCAGCGTTGAAGGACTGGGGGACGAGCAGTACTTC. Its translation: CSVEGLGDEQYF.

The chain couples TRBV7-7 to TRBJ2-2, with D perhaps being TRBD1 or TRBD2 (5 bases each). This CDR3 has 16 amino acids. Deletions cut 5 bases from V and 0 bases from J, with 13 bases between. The germline CDR1 and CDR2 sequences are SSHAT and FNYEAQ (reference sequence). CDR3 coding DNA: TGTGCCAGCAGCCCGAGATTGGGGGCGAACACCGGGGAGCTGTTTTTT. This sequence encodes CASSPRLGANTGELFF.

V gene TRBV28 combines with J gene TRBJ2-1, with a possible D match to TRBD1 (6 bases). Per germline, CDR1 MDHEN and CDR2 SYDVKM. Trimming cost V 6 bases and J 3 bases, with 18 bases left between them. The CDR3 has 16 amino acids. CDR3 DNA sequence: TGTGCCAGCAGAGGGGTGGGGGACAACCTCTACAATGAGCAGTTCTTC. Residues: CASRGVGDNLYNEQFF.

The table lists this clonotype with a few counts. V gene TRBV7-2 combines with J gene TRBJ2-3; 15 positions match TRBD2. The CDR3 sequence is 21 residues long. J was trimmed by 1 base and V by 0 bases; bases with no gene match: 11. Germline CDR1 reads SGHTA; CDR2 reads FQGNSA. As DNA, the CDR3 is TGTGCCAGCAGCTTAGCCACCGTCCCGGGACTAGCGGGGGGCCGCACAGATACGCAGTATTTT. Protein product: CASSLATVPGLAGGRTDTQYF.

This clonotype was seen only a few times. This chain's CDR3 is CASSRGTSGSQYF. The DNA for the CDR3 is TGTGCCAGCAGCCGGGGGACTAGCGGCTCGCAGTACTTC. This chain connects TRBV3-1 to TRBJ2-5, with 11 bases identical to TRBD2. The germline V gene encodes CDR1 LGHDT and CDR2 YNNKEL (reference sequence). The CDR3 is 13 amino acids. The trim removed 4 bases at V and 11 bases at J, leaving 6 bases unmatched.

About this clonotype: It may be a read error: a sequence one base away is much more abundant. This chain joins TRBV6-1 and TRBJ2-5, with no clear D. Germline values: CDR1 MNHNS, CDR2 SASEGT. The CDR3 has 17 amino acids. CDR3 bases: TGTGCCAGCAGTGGACCACGGATCGACCCAAGCCAAGAGACCCTGTACTTC. It codes for CASSGPRIDPSQETLYF.

The genes are TRBV4-2 and TRBJ2-7, with 7 bases matching TRBD2. The CDR3 is 16 residues long. Germline V CDR1 and CDR2: LGHNA, YNFKEQ. The J segment lost 7 bases and the V segment lost 1 base, leaving 13 bases of the junction unmatched. Here the CDR3 reads CASSQAGTTLNNEQYF. The CDR3 nucleotides are TGTGCCAGCAGCCAAGCAGGGACTACCCTTAACAATGAGCAGTACTTC.

V and J are TRBV6-2 or TRBV6-3 and TRBJ1-5; no firm D call. V was trimmed by 4 bases and J by 9 bases, leaving 16 bases between them. Germline V gene sequence: CDR1 MNHEY, CDR2 SVGEGT. The CDR3 contains 14 residues. The CDR3 here is CASSSQSGVLPQHF. CDR3 bases: TGTGCCAGCAGTTCACAGTCCGGAGTGTTGCCCCAGCATTTT.

The chain links TRBV6-5 to TRBJ2-1; D is possibly TRBD1 (5 bases). V dropped 5 bases and J dropped 3 bases, with 8 bases sitting between them. Germline loops: CDR1 MNHEY, CDR2 SVGAGI. The CDR3 spans 13 residues. CDR3 nucleotide sequence: TGTGCCAGCAGTCGGACACTCTACAATGAGCAGTTCTTC. Protein product: CASSRTLYNEQFF.

Worth noting for this clonotype: A read error may account for a junction end that differs from germline. The chain couples TRBV6-4 to TRBJ2-3, with 10 positions matching TRBD2. This CDR3 contains 15 residues. CDR1 MRHNA and CDR2 SNTAGT come from the germline V gene. As DNA, the CDR3 is TGTGCCAGAAGTGAAACTAGCGGGGCCCCAGATACGCAGTATTTT. Residues: CARSETSGAPDTQYF.

This chain links TRBV15 with TRBJ2-7; 7 bases align to TRBD1. The CDR3 runs to 15 residues. In germline, CDR1 is LNHNV, CDR2 YYDKDF (reference sequence). Losses at the gene ends were 2 bases for V and 3 bases for J; bases not matched to a gene: 7. The CDR3 bases are TGTGCCACCAGCAGATCTTTCGGGACAGTCTACGAGCAGTACTTC. Its protein product is CATSRSFGTVYEQYF.

This clonotype was counted at least ten times. V usage is TRBV19 and J usage is TRBJ1-2; a possible D gene is TRBD1 (5 bases). The V gene lost 3 bases and the J gene lost 7 bases, with 18 bases spanning the gap. Germline CDR1 is LNHDA and CDR2 is SQIVND (reference sequence). CDR3 length equals 15 residues. As DNA, the CDR3 is TGTGCCAGTAGTATTCCCGGGACCGGCATTAGTGGCTACACCTTC. This codes for CASSIPGTGISGYTF.